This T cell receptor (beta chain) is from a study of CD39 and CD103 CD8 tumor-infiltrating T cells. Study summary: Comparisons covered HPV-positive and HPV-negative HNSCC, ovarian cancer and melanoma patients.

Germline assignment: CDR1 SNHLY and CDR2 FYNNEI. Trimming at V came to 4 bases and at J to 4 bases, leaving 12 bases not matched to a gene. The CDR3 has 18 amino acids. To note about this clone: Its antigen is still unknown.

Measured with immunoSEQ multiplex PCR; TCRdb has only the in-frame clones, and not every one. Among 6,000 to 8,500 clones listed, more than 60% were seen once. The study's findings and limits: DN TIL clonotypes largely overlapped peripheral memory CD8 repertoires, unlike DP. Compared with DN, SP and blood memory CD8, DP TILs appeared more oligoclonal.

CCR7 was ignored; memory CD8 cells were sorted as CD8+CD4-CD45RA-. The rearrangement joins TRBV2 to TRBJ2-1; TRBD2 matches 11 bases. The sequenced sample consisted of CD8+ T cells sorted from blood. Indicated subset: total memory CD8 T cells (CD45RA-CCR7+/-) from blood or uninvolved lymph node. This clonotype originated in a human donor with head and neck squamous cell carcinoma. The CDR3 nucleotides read TGTGCCAGCAGTGTACCGGAAGGACTAGCGGGCGCTTACAATGAGCAGTTCTTC. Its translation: CASSVPEGLAGAYNEQFF.